The T cell receptor (beta chain) described here comes from a study of spatial heterogeneity in lung cancer. Turning to the study itself: TCR transcript abundance in tumor regions was strongly correlated with the T cell module score obtained from matched bulk RNA-seq.

TCRdb processed the 5' RACE reads anew with MiXCR; each CDR3 protein has one entry. The table records about 9,300 distinct CDR3 sequences, approximately 50% of them present only once. Sample time point: sample taken at primary tumor resection. As regards this clonotype: Its antigen is unidentified. This beta chain was picked up by a library intended for alpha chains and is off target, so its count carries little meaning.

The CDR3 has 14 residues. V dropped 7 bases and J dropped 5; count of bases not matched to a gene: 4. CDR1 MNHEY and CDR2 SVGAGI come from the germline V gene. Study findings and constraints: For expanded intratumoral alpha and beta TCRs, counts tracked tumor mutation counts. The numbers of ubiquitous and regional expanded TCRs correlated with ubiquitous and regional nonsynonymous mutations, respectively. Coverage of tumor T cells, by estimate, reached around 6.3% for alpha chains and more than 11% for beta chains.

The rearrangement joins TRBV6-5 to TRBJ1-6; 8 positions agree with TRBD1. The sequenced sample was lung tumor tissue, obtained at surgery. This TCR derives from a female donor with early-stage non-small cell lung cancer. CDR3 amino acids: CASNPDRDNSPLHF. For the CDR3, the DNA is TGTGCCAGCAATCCGGACAGGGATAATTCACCCCTCCACTTT.